Below, 30 T cell receptor beta chains from the same sample are listed, as sequenced in a study of T cell repertoires in ileal Crohn's disease. TCRdb keeps only in-frame clones here, not all; method: immunoSEQ multiplex PCR. The sample gives around 15,000 clones, more than 75% of which show up once; roughly 4% is in the top ten. Specified time point: inflamed ileum from the surgical specimen. Sample: ileal tissue. These receptors were obtained from an adult with Crohn's disease.

This clone was detected once. This chain uses TRBV28 with TRBJ1-4; TRBD1 agrees at 7 bases. The CDR3 totals 14 residues. Germline V lookup: CDR1 MDHEN, CDR2 SYDVKM. With V trimmed by 6 bases and J by 7 bases, 8 bases remained unmatched. CDR3 in DNA: TGTGCCAGCAGATCCGGGACAGCGGGTGAAAAACTGTTTTTT. This codes for CASRSGTAGEKLFF.

This chain uses TRBV7-9 with TRBJ2-1; D uncertain. The CDR3 is 16 residues long. Trimming left V 4 bases short and J 0 bases short, with 13 bases between. Germline assignment: CDR1 SEHNR and CDR2 FQNEAQ (reference sequence). CDR3 amino acids: CASSSRLESSYNEQFF. The CDR3 DNA sequence: TGTGCCAGCAGCTCCCGACTGGAGAGCTCCTACAATGAGCAGTTCTTC.

V and J are TRBV29-1 and TRBJ1-6; TRBD1 is a possible D gene (6 bases). CDR1 is SQVTM and CDR2 is ANQGSEA in the germline V gene. This CDR3 region has 13 residues. The V and J ends lost 7 bases and 7 bases respectively, with 14 bases between them. CDR3 sequence: CSDCGGSNSPLHF. The CDR3 nucleotides are TGCAGCGATTGTGGGGGCTCGAATTCACCCCTCCACTTT. The entire variable domain, with the rest obtained from reference TRBV29-1 and TRBJ1-6, is as follows: SAVISQKPSRDICQRGTSLTIQCQVDSQVTMMFWYRQQPGQSLTLIATANQGSEATYESGFVIDKFPISRPNLTFSTLTVSNMSPEDSSIYLCSDCGGSNSPLHFGNGTRLTVT.

The chain couples TRBV5-1 to TRBJ2-1; 11 nucleotides align to TRBD1. CDR1 is SGHRS and CDR2 is YFSETQ in the germline V gene. This CDR3 comprises 18 residues. V was pared by 0 bases and J by 7 bases, with 12 bases of the junction left unmatched. The CDR3 spells CASSLVGQGAGMGNEQFF. DNA of the CDR3: TGCGCCAGCAGCTTGGTAGGACAGGGGGCCGGGATGGGGAATGAGCAGTTCTTC.

The J gene is TRBJ2-7, the V gene TRBV18; D remains unclear. Germline V gene data show CDR1 as KGHSH and CDR2 as LQKENI. The germline V and J ends were trimmed by 2 bases and 5 bases, with 10 bases remaining between them. This CDR3 spans 13 amino acids. CDR3 region: CASSPTSHHEQYF. DNA of the CDR3: TGTGCCAGCTCACCAACTTCTCACCACGAGCAGTACTTC.

This chain links TRBV5-5 with TRBJ2-5, with TRBD2 identical over 9 bases. This CDR3 has 17 amino acids. V lost 0 bases and J lost 1; bases outside the gene matches: 7. The germline V gene has CDR1 SGHKS and CDR2 YYEKEE (reference sequence). The CDR3: CASSLVGLAGPQETQYF. The CDR3 DNA sequence: TGTGCCAGCAGCTTGGTAGGGCTAGCGGGGCCCCAAGAGACCCAGTACTTC.

The chain couples TRBV13 to TRBJ1-3; D may be TRBD1 (6 bases). CDR1 is PRHDT, CDR2 FYEKMQ, per germline (reference sequence). Trimming left V 4 bases short and J 1 base short, with 8 bases between. CDR3 length equals 14 residues. The CDR3 DNA reads as TGTGCCAGCAGCTCTCAGGGGTCTGGAAACACCATATATTTT. This sequence encodes CASSSQGSGNTIYF.

V and J are TRBV7-2 and TRBJ2-7, with D perhaps TRBD1 (6 bases). V was clipped by 4 bases and J by 1 base, with 14 bases between them. The length of the CDR3 is 15 residues. Germline V CDR1 and CDR2: SGHTA, FQGNSA. The CDR3 here is CASSSTGSASYEQYF. Written as DNA, the CDR3 is TGTGCCAGCAGCTCCACAGGGTCGGCTTCCTACGAGCAGTACTTC.

The chain employs TRBV18 and TRBJ2-7, with a weak D call TRBD2 (7 bases). Germline values: CDR1 KGHSH, CDR2 LQKENI. This CDR3 has 15 residues. The ends were cut back, 1 base at V and 5 bases at J, with 15 bases in the middle. The CDR3 bases are TGTGCCAGCTCACCACAAGGGGGGGGGCAGGACGAGCAGTACTTC. Its protein product is CASSPQGGGQDEQYF.

This chain uses TRBV11-2 with TRBJ1-2; D is possibly TRBD1 (5 bases). This CDR3 comprises 14 residues. V lost 5 bases and J lost 4, with 14 bases in between. The germline V gene has CDR1 SGHAT and CDR2 FQNNGV. CDR3 region: CASSPGGGFYGYTF. In DNA, the CDR3 is TGTGCCAGCAGCCCTGGGGGGGGGTTCTATGGCTACACCTTC. Complete variable domain (other parts from reference TRBV11-2 and TRBJ1-2): EAGVAQSPRYKIIEKRQSVAFWCNPISGHATLYWYQQILGQGPKLLIQFQNNGVVDDSQLPKDRFSAERLKGVDSTLKIQPAKLEDSAVYLCASSPGGGFYGYTFGSGTRLTVV.

This chain links TRBV2 with TRBJ1-3, with a tentative D call TRBD1 (6 bases). V was clipped by 8 bases and J by 4 bases, with 18 bases between them. The CDR3 has 15 residues. Germline V CDR1 and CDR2: SNHLY, FYNNEI. Here the CDR3 reads CASGTNRVAGNTIYF. CDR3 nucleotides: TGTGCCAGCGGGACAAATCGGGTAGCCGGAAACACCATATATTTT.

The CDR3 sequence is CASSKGQDNQPQHF. The DNA of the CDR3 is TGTGCCAGCAGTAAAGGACAGGACAATCAGCCCCAGCATTTT. The gene calls are TRBV25-1 and TRBJ1-5; TRBD1 aligns across 7 bases. V lost 5 bases, J lost 3 bases, and 4 bases stayed unmatched. Germline V gene data show CDR1 as MGHDK and CDR2 as SYGVNS. This CDR3 comprises 14 residues.

This clone is judged medium-sized. J is TRBJ2-5 and V is TRBV5-1; D is possibly TRBD1 (5 bases). With 0 bases removed from V and 0 bases from J, the gap between germline ends came to 9 bases. Germline V gene lookup returns CDR1 SGHRS and CDR2 YFSETQ. This CDR3 has 15 residues. CDR3 residues: CASSLATGYQETQYF. As DNA, the CDR3 is TGCGCCAGCAGCTTGGCCACAGGATACCAAGAGACCCAGTACTTC. The full variable domain, its missing parts supplied by reference TRBV5-1 and TRBJ2-5, is KAGVTQTPRYLIKTRGQQVTLSCSPISGHRSVSWYQQTPGQGLQFLFEYFSETQRNKGNFPGRFSGRQFSNSRSEMNVSTLELGDSALYLCASSLATGYQETQYFGPGTRLLVL.

A word on this clone: Distinct nucleotide sequences in the sample also encode this CDR3. The rearrangement joins TRBV5-6 to TRBJ2-7; 7 bases line up with TRBD1. In germline, CDR1 is SGHDT, CDR2 YYEEEE. CDR3 size: 14 residues. After removal of 5 bases from V and 3 bases from J, the junction contained 8 bases not matched to a gene. This CDR3 reads CASRAGTDIYEQYF. The CDR3 coding sequence is TGTGCCAGCAGGGCCGGGACAGATATCTACGAGCAGTACTTC.

This sequence joins TRBV7-9 and TRBJ2-3; TRBD1 aligns across 12 bases. This CDR3 region has 15 residues. Germline CDR1 reads SEHNR; CDR2 reads FQNEAQ (reference sequence). V was clipped by 1 base and J by 5 bases; unmatched bases: 1. The CDR3 sequence: CASSLGDRGQDTQYF. The CDR3 region has the DNA TGTGCCAGCAGCTTAGGGGACAGGGGGCAAGATACGCAGTATTTT. Full variable domain (rest looked up from reference TRBV7-9 and TRBJ2-3): DTGVSQNPRHKITKRGQNVTFRCDPISEHNRLYWYRQTLGQGPEFLTYFQNEAQLEKSRLLSDRFSAERPKGSFSTLEIQRTEQGDSAMYLCASSLGDRGQDTQYFGPGTRLTVL.

The chain employs TRBV27 and TRBJ2-3, with D maybe TRBD2 (6 bases). Trimming cost V 2 bases and J 6 bases, with 9 bases left between them. This CDR3 is 13 amino acids long. Germline CDR1 and CDR2: MNHEY and SMNVEV (reference sequence). DNA of the CDR3: TGTGCCAGCAGTTTACGGGAGCGGGATACGCAGTATTTT. Translation gives CASSLRERDTQYF.

This clone has a handful of counts. The chain combines TRBV6-1 with TRBJ2-7; D is undetermined. The CDR3 runs 15 residues. Trimming pared 3 bases from V and 2 bases from J, leaving 14 bases between. Germline V CDR1 and CDR2: MNHNS, SASEGT. CDR3 in DNA: TGTGCCAGCAGTGAGTGGGGTGAAGGCCCCTACGAGCAGTACTTC. This gives the protein CASSEWGEGPYEQYF.

CDR3: CASSPRGGGGPYEQYF. The CDR3 bases are TGTGCCAGCAGCCCTCGGGGGGGCGGGGGGCCTTACGAGCAGTACTTC. The chain carries TRBV11-2 and TRBJ2-7, with 8 bases that match TRBD2. Germline CDR1 SGHAT, CDR2 FQNNGV. The V segment lost 5 bases and the J segment 4 bases; nucleotides outside the gene matches: 13. The CDR3 extends over 16 amino acids.

A few counts support this clone. V gene TRBV9 combines with J gene TRBJ1-4; tentatively, D is TRBD1 (6 bases). With 0 bases removed from V and 10 bases from J, the gap between germline ends came to 16 bases. The length of the CDR3 is 15 residues. Germline V CDR1 and CDR2: SGDLS, YYNGEE. The CDR3: CASSVDDTGAGKLFF. The CDR3 DNA follows: TGTGCCAGCAGCGTAGATGACACGGGGGCCGGAAAACTGTTTTTT.

The CDR3 region is CASSHGLAGASTDTQYF. CDR3 DNA sequence: TGCGCCAGCAGTCATGGGCTAGCGGGAGCTAGCACAGATACGCAGTATTTT. The chain uses TRBV23-1 and TRBJ2-3; TRBD2 matches at 10 bases. TRBV23-1 is classed as an ORF, of uncertain function. The CDR3 contains 17 residues. The trim removed 3 bases at V and 0 bases at J, leaving 6 bases unmatched.

This chain connects TRBV28 to TRBJ2-1; the match to TRBD1 covers 9 bases. The germline gives CDR1 MDHEN, CDR2 SYDVKM. V was pared by 6 bases and J by 13 bases, with 22 bases of the junction left unmatched. The CDR3 is 17 residues long. CDR3 region: CASSTQLSGQGIVPQFF. The CDR3 nucleotides are TGTGCCAGCAGCACCCAATTATCGGGACAGGGTATTGTCCCACAGTTCTTC.

V is TRBV9 and J is TRBJ2-7; the match to TRBD2 covers 14 bases. Germline CDR1 SGDLS, CDR2 YYNGEE. The CDR3 extends over 17 amino acids. V lost 3 bases to trimming and J lost 0 bases; unmatched junction nucleotides: 5. CDR3 bases: TGTGCCAGCAGCGAAGGACTAGCGGGGGGCCTCTCCTACGAGCAGTACTTC. This translates into CASSEGLAGGLSYEQYF.

V and J are TRBV5-4 and TRBJ2-1; a possible D gene is TRBD2 (6 bases). The germline gives CDR1 SGHNT, CDR2 YYREEE (reference sequence). The CDR3 is 12 residues long. Trimming removed 3 bases from V and 9 bases from J, with 10 bases in between. The CDR3, as DNA: TGTGCCAGCAGCTCTAGCGTAGGTGAGCAGTTCTTC. Its protein is CASSSSVGEQFF.

The J gene is TRBJ2-2, the V gene TRBV6-1, with 8 bases that match TRBD1. V shed 5 bases and J 3 bases; nucleotides not matched to a gene: 5. The CDR3 has 15 residues. Germline V gene sequence: CDR1 MNHNS, CDR2 SASEGT. CDR3 amino acids: CASSLNRGDTGELFF. The CDR3 bases are TGTGCCAGCAGTCTTAACAGGGGGGACACCGGGGAGCTGTTTTTT.

V is TRBV6-1 and J is TRBJ2-5, with 7 bases aligning to TRBD2. The CDR3 length is 16 residues. V gave up 4 bases and J gave up 1 base; unmatched junction bases: 9. CDR1 is MNHNS, CDR2 SASEGT, per germline. Here the CDR3 DNA reads TGTGCCAGCAGTGCAATGGGGGGAGGGTCCCAAGAGACCCAGTACTTC. Translated, it gives CASSAMGGGSQETQYF.

The chain links TRBV7-2 to TRBJ1-2; D unresolved. Per the germline V gene, CDR1 is SGHTA and CDR2 is FQGNSA. The V end was cut by 7 bases, the J end by 8 bases, with 17 bases between. The CDR3 is 13 residues long. The CDR3 DNA sequence: TGTGCCAGCACCCCAGACACGTACGGAGGCTACACCTTC. Encoded protein: CASTPDTYGGYTF.

For this clone: The identical CDR3 is also encoded by other nucleotide sequences in the sample. V is TRBV7-9 and J is TRBJ2-7; no clear D gene. V was shortened by 5 bases and J by 5 bases, with 7 bases between the two germline ends. The CDR3 has 11 residues. Germline V gene sequence: CDR1 SEHNR, CDR2 FQNEAQ (reference sequence). Here the CDR3 DNA reads TGTGCCAGCAGCCCCAGTCACGAGCAGTACTTC. Protein product: CASSPSHEQYF. Complete variable domain (other parts from reference TRBV7-9 and TRBJ2-7): DTGVSQNPRHKITKRGQNVTFRCDPISEHNRLYWYRQTLGQGPEFLTYFQNEAQLEKSRLLSDRFSAERPKGSFSTLEIQRTEQGDSAMYLCASSPSHEQYFGPGTRLTVT.

This clone showed up just a few times. The V call is TRBV7-2, the J call TRBJ1-1; D uncertain. CDR1 and CDR2 (germline): SGHTA, FQGNSA. Between the trimmed V and J ends, which lost 1 base and 11 bases, there was a span of 11 bases. CDR3 length equals 12 residues. The CDR3 nucleotides are TGTGCCAGCAGCTTAGGGGCCCCGGGGGCTTTCTTT. Translating it yields CASSLGAPGAFF. The full variable domain, with the rest looked up from reference TRBV7-2 and TRBJ1-1, is GAGVSQSPSNKVTEKGKDVELRCDPISGHTALYWYRQSLGQGLEFLIYFQGNSAPDKSGLPSDRFSAERTGGSVSTLTIQRTQQEDSAVYLCASSLGAPGAFFGQGTRLTVV.

This chain links TRBV2 with TRBJ1-2; the match to TRBD1 covers 8 bases. Germline V gene data show CDR1 as SNHLY and CDR2 as FYNNEI. The CDR3 extends over 15 amino acids. With V trimmed by 6 bases and J by 5 bases, 11 bases remained unmatched. CDR3 region: CASRDGQGSLYGYTF. The CDR3 bases are TGTGCCAGCAGGGACGGACAGGGAAGTCTTTATGGCTACACCTTC.

This clone was counted a few times. The V gene is TRBV7-9, the J gene TRBJ2-2; D remains unclear. In germline, CDR1 is SEHNR, CDR2 FQNEAQ (reference sequence). This CDR3 contains 13 residues. Trimming left V 6 bases short and J 0 bases short, with 5 bases between. Here the CDR3 reads CASRNTNTGELFF. CDR3 coding DNA: TGTGCCAGCAGGAACACGAACACCGGGGAGCTGTTTTTT.